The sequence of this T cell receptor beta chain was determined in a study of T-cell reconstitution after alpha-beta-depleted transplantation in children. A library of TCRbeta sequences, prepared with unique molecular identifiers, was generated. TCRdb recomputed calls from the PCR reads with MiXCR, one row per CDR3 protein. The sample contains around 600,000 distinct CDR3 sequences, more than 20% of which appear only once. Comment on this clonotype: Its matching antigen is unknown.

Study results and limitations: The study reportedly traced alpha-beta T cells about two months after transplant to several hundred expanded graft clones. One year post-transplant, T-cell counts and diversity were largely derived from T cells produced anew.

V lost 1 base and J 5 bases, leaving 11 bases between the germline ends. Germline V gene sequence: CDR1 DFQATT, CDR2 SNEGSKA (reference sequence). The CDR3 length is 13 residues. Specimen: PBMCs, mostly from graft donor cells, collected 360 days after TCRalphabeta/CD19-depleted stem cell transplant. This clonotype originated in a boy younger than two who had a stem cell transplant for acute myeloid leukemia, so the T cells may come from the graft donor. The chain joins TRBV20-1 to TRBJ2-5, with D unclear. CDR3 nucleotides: TGCAGTGCTAGAGCAAACAGTCGGGAGACCCAGTACTTC. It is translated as CSARANSRETQYF.